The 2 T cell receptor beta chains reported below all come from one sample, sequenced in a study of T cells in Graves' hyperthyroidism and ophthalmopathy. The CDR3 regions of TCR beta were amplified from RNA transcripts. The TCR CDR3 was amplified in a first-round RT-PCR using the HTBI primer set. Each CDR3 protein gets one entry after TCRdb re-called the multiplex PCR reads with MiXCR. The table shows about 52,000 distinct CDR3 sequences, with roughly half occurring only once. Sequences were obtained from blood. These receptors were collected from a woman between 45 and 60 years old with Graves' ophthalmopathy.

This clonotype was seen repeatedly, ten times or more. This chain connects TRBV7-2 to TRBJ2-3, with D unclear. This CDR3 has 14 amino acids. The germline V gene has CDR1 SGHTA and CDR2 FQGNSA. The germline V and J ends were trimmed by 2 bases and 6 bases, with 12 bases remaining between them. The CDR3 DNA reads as TGTGCCAGCAGCTTATGGGGTCAAGGCGATACGCAGTATTTT. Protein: CASSLWGQGDTQYF.

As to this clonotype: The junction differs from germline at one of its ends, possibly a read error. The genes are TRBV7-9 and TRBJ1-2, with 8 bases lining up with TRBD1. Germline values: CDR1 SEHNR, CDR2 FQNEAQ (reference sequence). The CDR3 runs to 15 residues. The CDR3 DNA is TGTGCCAGCAGTTTAGTCGAGGGACAGGATAGTGGCTACACCTTC. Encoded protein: CASSLVEGQDSGYTF.